Listed below are T cell receptor beta chains from one sample, sequenced in a study of T cells after yellow fever vaccination. TCRdb fed the 5' RACE reads into MiXCR, producing one record per CDR3 protein. Counted here are hundreds of thousands of distinct CDR3 sequences, around 4% occurring once; the ten biggest clones make up 23%. This specimen was PBMCs, taken on the day of the yellow fever booster vaccination. The receptors come from a man between 18 and 35 years old who received the YFV17D yellow fever vaccine. Both conserved end residues are part of each CDR3. D genes are given only for firm matches. Clone sizes are given selectively: once, few, many, or a class where the clone is expanded.

D: NA
V: TRBV4-2
size: many
J: TRBJ2-2
CDR3: CASSQDVGVYTGELFF
DNA: TGTGCCAGCAGCCAAGACGTCGGGGTATACACCGGGGAGCTGTTTTTT

D: NA
V: TRBV7-9
size: many
J: TRBJ2-2
CDR3: CASSHNPEVAGELFF
DNA: TGTGCCAGCAGCCATAATCCTGAGGTCGCCGGGGAGCTGTTTTTT

D: TRBD2
V: TRBV20-1
size: NA
J: TRBJ2-3
CDR3: CSASGGGQTTDTQYF
DNA: TGCAGTGCTAGCGGCGGGGGGCAAACGACAGATACGCAGTATTTT

D: TRBD1
V: TRBV30
size: many
J: TRBJ2-3
CDR3: CAWGQGVDTQYF
DNA: TGTGCCTGGGGACAGGGTGTAGATACGCAGTATTTT

D: NA
V: TRBV7-2
size: many
J: TRBJ2-1
CDR3: CASSPPLNEQFF
DNA: TGTGCCAGCAGCCCGCCTTTGAATGAGCAGTTCTTC

D: NA
V: TRBV5-1
size: many
J: TRBJ2-1
CDR3: CASSLRADRGYNEQFF
DNA: TGCGCCAGCAGCTTGCGGGCCGATAGGGGTTACAATGAGCAGTTCTTC

D: NA
V: TRBV7-3
size: many
J: TRBJ2-3
CDR3: CASSSYTTDTQYF
DNA: TGTGCCAGCAGCTCTTACACCACAGATACGCAGTATTTT

D: TRBD1
V: TRBV5-1
size: NA
J: TRBJ1-1
CDR3: CASRPTVEWTGLNTEAFF
DNA: TGCGCCAGCAGACCGACCGTTGAGTGGACAGGGCTCAACACTGAAGCTTTCTTT

D: TRBD1
V: TRBV15
size: NA
J: TRBJ2-3
CDR3: CATSGDRVPAADTQYF
DNA: TGTGCCACCAGCGGCGACAGGGTGCCTGCCGCAGATACGCAGTATTTT

D: NA
V: TRBV6-2/TRBV6-3
size: few
J: TRBJ2-2
CDR3: CASSMGQNTGELFF
DNA: TGTGCCAGCAGCATGGGACAGAACACCGGGGAGCTGTTTTTT

D: NA
V: TRBV5-1
size: many
J: TRBJ2-1
CDR3: CASSPTEGEQFF
DNA: TGCGCCAGCAGCCCAACAGAGGGTGAGCAGTTCTTC

D: TRBD1
V: TRBV7-6
size: NA
J: TRBJ2-5
CDR3: CASSLAGTGFQETQYF
DNA: TGTGCCAGCAGCTTAGCCGGGACAGGGTTTCAAGAGACCCAGTACTTC

D: NA
V: TRBV5-1
size: many
J: TRBJ2-1
CDR3: CASSLRQAKNEQFF
DNA: TGCGCCAGCAGCTTACGGCAGGCCAAGAATGAGCAGTTCTTC

D: TRBD2
V: TRBV7-2
size: many
J: TRBJ2-7
CDR3: CASSLGGLGVGTEQYF
DNA: TGTGCCAGCAGCTTAGGGGGACTAGGGGTAGGAACCGAGCAGTACTTC

D: TRBD1
V: TRBV3-1
size: NA
J: TRBJ2-5
CDR3: CASSHRSDRVQETQYF
DNA: TGTGCCAGCAGCCATCGGTCCGACAGGGTCCAAGAGACCCAGTACTTC

D: TRBD2
V: TRBV18
size: few
J: TRBJ2-4
CDR3: CASSLPGTSGGAKNIQYF
DNA: TGTGCCAGCTCACTACCCGGGACTAGCGGGGGAGCCAAAAACATTCAGTACTTC

D: TRBD1
V: TRBV7-2
size: NA
J: TRBJ1-2
CDR3: CASSQGTANYGYTF
DNA: TGTGCCAGCAGCCAAGGGACAGCTAACTATGGCTACACCTTC

D: NA
V: TRBV6-4
size: few
J: TRBJ2-2
CDR3: CASSPQGVSTGELFF
DNA: TGTGCCAGCAGTCCACAGGGTGTAAGCACCGGGGAGCTGTTTTTT

D: NA
V: TRBV6-1
size: few
J: TRBJ1-5
CDR3: CASSVRTDQPQHF
DNA: TGTGCCAGCAGTGTGAGGACAGACCAGCCCCAGCATTTT

D: NA
V: TRBV15
size: NA
J: TRBJ1-4
CDR3: CATSPDRAATNEKLFF
DNA: TGTGCCACCAGCCCGGACCGGGCTGCAACTAATGAAAAACTGTTTTTT

D: NA
V: TRBV29-1
size: many
J: TRBJ1-2
CDR3: CSVDSYGYTF
DNA: TGCAGCGTAGACAGTTATGGCTACACCTTC

D: NA
V: TRBV5-1
size: many
J: TRBJ2-7
CDR3: CASSLAVEYEQYF
DNA: TGCGCCAGCAGCTTGGCAGTCGAGTACGAGCAGTACTTC

D: NA
V: TRBV9
size: NA
J: TRBJ2-6
CDR3: CASSAYQGLTPATGANVLTF
DNA: TGTGCCAGCAGCGCTTATCAGGGTTTAACCCCCGCTACTGGGGCCAACGTCCTGACTTTC

D: TRBD1
V: TRBV6-5
size: NA
J: TRBJ1-5
CDR3: CASSTYRGDGNQPQHF
DNA: TGTGCCAGCAGTACCTACAGGGGTGATGGCAATCAGCCCCAGCATTTT

D: NA
V: TRBV3-1
size: many
J: TRBJ2-5
CDR3: CASGPGLDVGTQYF
DNA: TGTGCCAGCGGCCCGGGACTCGACGTCGGGACCCAGTACTTC

D: NA
V: TRBV5-1
size: many
J: TRBJ2-7
CDR3: CASSLVSASYEQYF
DNA: TGCGCCAGCAGCTTGGTTTCGGCTTCCTACGAGCAGTACTTC

D: NA
V: TRBV18
size: few
J: TRBJ2-1
CDR3: CASSPLSGNEQFF
DNA: TGTGCCAGCTCACCCCTTAGTGGGAATGAGCAGTTCTTC

D: TRBD1
V: TRBV4-3
size: many
J: TRBJ2-5
CDR3: CASSQGQGETQYF
DNA: TGCGCCAGCAGCCAAGGACAGGGAGAGACCCAGTACTTC

D: TRBD2
V: TRBV5-1
size: many
J: TRBJ2-5
CDR3: CASSSSGVETQYF
DNA: TGCGCCAGCAGTTCTAGCGGGGTAGAGACCCAGTACTTC

D: NA
V: TRBV27
size: NA
J: TRBJ1-6
CDR3: CASSSPGLWSPLHF
DNA: TGTGCCAGCAGTTCTCCGGGGTTGTGGTCACCCCTCCACTTT

D: NA
V: TRBV7-2
size: many
J: TRBJ1-5
CDR3: CASSLDSSPSPQHF
DNA: TGTGCCAGCAGCTTGGACTCCTCTCCCTCGCCCCAGCATTTT

D: NA
V: TRBV6-5
size: few
J: TRBJ1-5
CDR3: CASSSLPLGNQPQHF
DNA: TGTGCCAGCAGTTCCCTTCCCTTGGGGAATCAGCCCCAGCATTTT

D: TRBD1
V: TRBV5-1
size: many
J: TRBJ2-7
CDR3: CASAQGNLLYEQYF
DNA: TGCGCCAGCGCACAGGGGAACCTACTCTACGAGCAGTACTTC

D: NA
V: TRBV7-2
size: many
J: TRBJ2-2
CDR3: CASSLLANTGELFF
DNA: TGTGCCAGCAGCTTACTAGCGAACACCGGGGAGCTGTTTTTT

D: TRBD1
V: TRBV24-1
size: few
J: TRBJ1-4
CDR3: CATSDSGQGGEKLFF
DNA: TGTGCCACCAGTGACTCGGGACAGGGGGGTGAAAAACTGTTTTTT

D: NA
V: TRBV2
size: NA
J: TRBJ1-1
CDR3: CASSDEGRGTEAFF
DNA: TGTGCCAGCAGTGATGAGGGCAGAGGGACTGAAGCTTTCTTT

D: NA
V: TRBV3-1
size: NA
J: TRBJ2-4
CDR3: CASSQEGVWDIQYF
DNA: TGTGCCAGCAGCCAAGAGGGGGTTTGGGACATTCAGTACTTC

D: NA
V: TRBV4-3
size: many
J: TRBJ1-1
CDR3: CASSQEAGVNTEAFF
DNA: TGCGCCAGCAGCCAAGAGGCAGGGGTTAACACTGAAGCTTTCTTT

D: NA
V: TRBV7-2
size: many
J: TRBJ1-2
CDR3: CASSDTSRGDGYTF
DNA: TGTGCCAGCAGCGATACAAGCCGAGGGGACGGCTACACCTTC

D: TRBD1
V: TRBV20-1
size: many
J: TRBJ2-7
CDR3: CSARHTGGYEQYF
DNA: TGCAGTGCTAGACATACAGGGGGCTACGAGCAGTACTTC

D: NA
V: TRBV3-1
size: many
J: TRBJ2-1
CDR3: CASSHRTANSYNEQFF
DNA: TGTGCCAGCAGCCACCGGACTGCGAACTCCTACAATGAGCAGTTCTTC

D: TRBD2
V: TRBV19
size: few
J: TRBJ2-3
CDR3: CASSIGTSPSTDTQYF
DNA: TGTGCCAGTAGTATTGGGACTAGCCCTAGCACAGATACGCAGTATTTT

D: TRBD2
V: TRBV20-1
size: few
J: TRBJ2-5
CDR3: CSARGTSGPGMETQYF
DNA: TGCAGTGCTAGAGGGACTAGCGGGCCAGGGATGGAGACCCAGTACTTC

D: NA
V: TRBV7-2
size: many
J: TRBJ1-1
CDR3: CASSRNQGGGTEAFF
DNA: TGTGCCAGCAGCCGAAACCAGGGCGGGGGCACTGAAGCTTTCTTT

D: NA
V: TRBV5-1
size: many
J: TRBJ1-1
CDR3: CASSLDGQNTEAFF
DNA: TGCGCCAGCAGCTTGGACGGACAGAACACTGAAGCTTTCTTT

D: NA
V: TRBV7-2
size: many
J: TRBJ1-1
CDR3: CASSPREGHPNGAFF
DNA: TGTGCCAGCAGCCCCCGGGAGGGGCATCCCAACGGAGCTTTCTTT

D: NA
V: TRBV6-2/TRBV6-3
size: many
J: TRBJ1-2
CDR3: CASSYPGTGYTF
DNA: TGTGCCAGCAGTTACCCAGGGACGGGCTACACCTTC

D: NA
V: TRBV7-7
size: NA
J: TRBJ2-1
CDR3: CASSSGQANEQFF
DNA: TGTGCCAGCAGTTCCGGCCAGGCCAATGAGCAGTTCTTC

D: NA
V: TRBV5-1
size: many
J: TRBJ2-2
CDR3: CASSLEGPARAGELFF
DNA: TGCGCCAGCAGCCTGGAGGGGCCGGCGAGGGCCGGGGAGCTGTTTTTT

D: NA
V: TRBV5-1
size: many
J: TRBJ2-1
CDR3: CASSSPAYENEQFF
DNA: TGCGCCAGCAGTTCCCCCGCTTATGAAAATGAGCAGTTCTTC

D: TRBD2
V: TRBV20-1
size: many
J: TRBJ2-5
CDR3: CSAPRGGLKTQYF
DNA: TGCAGTGCTCCGCGGGGGGGCCTAAAGACCCAGTACTTC

D: NA
V: TRBV7-9
size: many
J: TRBJ2-5
CDR3: CASSLGPLGETQYF
DNA: TGTGCCAGCAGCTTAGGCCCCCTAGGCGAGACCCAGTACTTC

D: NA
V: TRBV6-6
size: many
J: TRBJ2-3
CDR3: CASGSGGAENTQYF
DNA: TGTGCCAGCGGGTCGGGGGGCGCAGAAAATACGCAGTATTTT

D: TRBD2
V: TRBV7-9
size: NA
J: TRBJ2-7
CDR3: CASSQLADGYEQYF
DNA: TGTGCCAGCAGTCAACTAGCGGACGGATACGAGCAGTACTTC

D: NA
V: TRBV4-2
size: many
J: TRBJ2-6
CDR3: CASSQVGLLPSPLGANVLTF
DNA: TGTGCCAGCAGCCAAGTTGGGCTCCTTCCCAGCCCACTGGGGGCCAACGTCCTGACTTTC

D: NA
V: TRBV7-2
size: NA
J: TRBJ2-5
CDR3: CASSQTRGRFETQYF
DNA: TGTGCCAGCAGCCAAACCAGGGGGAGGTTCGAGACCCAGTACTTC

D: TRBD2
V: TRBV4-3
size: many
J: TRBJ2-3
CDR3: CASSQDIAGGTNTQYF
DNA: TGCGCCAGCAGCCAAGATATAGCGGGGGGCACGAATACGCAGTATTTT